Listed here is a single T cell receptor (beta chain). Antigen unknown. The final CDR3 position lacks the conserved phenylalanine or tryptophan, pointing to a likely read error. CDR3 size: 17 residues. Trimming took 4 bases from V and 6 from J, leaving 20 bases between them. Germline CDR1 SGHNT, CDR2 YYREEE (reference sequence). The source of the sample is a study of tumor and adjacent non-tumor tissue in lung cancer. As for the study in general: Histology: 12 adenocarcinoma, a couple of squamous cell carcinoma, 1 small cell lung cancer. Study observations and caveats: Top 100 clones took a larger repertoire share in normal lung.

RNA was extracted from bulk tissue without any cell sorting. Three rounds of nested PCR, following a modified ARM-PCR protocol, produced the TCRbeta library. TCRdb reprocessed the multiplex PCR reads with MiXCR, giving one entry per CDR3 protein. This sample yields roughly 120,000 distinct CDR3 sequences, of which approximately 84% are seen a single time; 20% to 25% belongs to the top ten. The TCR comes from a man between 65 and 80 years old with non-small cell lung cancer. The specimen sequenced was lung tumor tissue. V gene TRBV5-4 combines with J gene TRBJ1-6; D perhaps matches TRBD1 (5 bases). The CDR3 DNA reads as TGTGCCAGCAGCACCGGGACGGGGGGAGGGATTAATTCACCCCTCCACCTT. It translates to CASSTGTGGGINSPLHL.